This entry lists 13 T cell receptor beta chains sequenced from one sample in a study of blood T cells in healthy people across ages. A sample-barcoded 5' primer and a J-beta primer mix were used in a second PCR of about 7 to 12 cycles. TCRdb analysed the 5' RACE reads with MiXCR anew, one entry per CDR3 protein. The table has 1.2 million to 1.5 million distinct CDR3 sequences, around 39% seen once. The sequenced sample consisted of blood. All receptors derive from a woman aged 18-30 years in good health.

V is TRBV6-5 and J is TRBJ2-3; 7 bases line up with TRBD2. The germline CDR1 and CDR2 sequences are MNHEY and SVGAGI. The CDR3 has 15 residues. Trimming cost V 6 bases and J 3 bases; bases outside gene matches: 9. CDR3: CASRDRGRGTDTQYF. CDR3 bases: TGTGCCAGCAGAGACAGAGGGAGGGGAACAGATACGCAGTATTTT.

The J gene is TRBJ2-1, the V gene TRBV7-8, with 11 nucleotides matching TRBD2. Germline assignment: CDR1 SGHVS and CDR2 FQNEAQ. The CDR3 totals 14 residues. V was clipped by 3 bases and J by 8 bases; unmatched bases: 3. This CDR3 is CASSFGTSGHEQFF. CDR3 DNA sequence: TGTGCCAGCAGCTTTGGGACTAGCGGCCATGAGCAGTTCTTC.

This clonotype was seen a single time. The CDR3 loop reads CAWSVSGQETQYF. The CDR3 DNA reads TGTGCCTGGAGTGTATCGGGCCAAGAGACCCAGTACTTC. J is TRBJ2-5 and V is TRBV30; D is ambiguous. CDR3 length: 13 residues. V lost 0 bases, J lost 1 base, and 6 bases lay in between. Germline V gene data show CDR1 as GTSNPN and CDR2 as SVGIG (reference sequence).

This rearrangement joins TRBV20-1 to TRBJ2-1, with 12 nucleotides matching TRBD2. The V and J ends lost 6 bases and 8 bases, in that order; junction bases with no gene match: 11. The CDR3 sequence is 15 residues long. Germline V gene data show CDR1 as DFQATT and CDR2 as SNEGSKA (reference sequence). DNA for the CDR3: TGCAGTGCCACTTACACCGGGACTAGCGGGTATGAGCAGTTCTTC. It codes for CSATYTGTSGYEQFF.

The chain recombines TRBV24-1 with TRBJ2-5; D might be TRBD2 (6 bases). The CDR3 covers 13 residues. CDR1 is KGHDR and CDR2 is SFDVKD in the germline V gene. V lost 3 bases to trimming and J lost 11 bases, with 15 bases between them. This chain's CDR3 is CATSDVAANEQYF. CDR3 nucleotide sequence: TGTGCCACCAGTGATGTAGCGGCTAATGAGCAGTACTTC.

This clonotype was seen a handful of times. The chain couples TRBV7-9 to TRBJ2-5; D ambiguous. The CDR3 is 16 residues long. Germline CDR1 and CDR2: SEHNR and FQNEAQ (reference sequence). V dropped 1 base and J dropped 7 bases, with 19 bases sitting between them. CDR3 region: CASSLEGQAGVGTQYF. The CDR3 region has the DNA TGTGCCAGCAGCTTAGAAGGCCAGGCCGGCGTAGGGACCCAGTACTTC.

This clonotype was picked up a small number of times. V is TRBV7-6 and J is TRBJ2-5, with TRBD2 identical over 12 bases. The tail of the sequence fits TRBJ2-7 better, so the J call may be wrong. The CDR3 covers 16 residues. In germline, CDR1 is SGHVS, CDR2 FNYEAQ. The CDR3 DNA reads as TGTGCCAGCAGCTTAGCGACTAGCGGGAGTAACGGCGAGCAGTACTTC. Translation gives CASSLATSGSNGEQYF.

This rearrangement joins TRBV29-1 to TRBJ1-2; no definite D call. V was shortened by 3 bases and J by 7 bases, with 6 bases between the two germline ends. Per the germline V gene, CDR1 is SQVTM and CDR2 is ANQGSEA. This CDR3 contains 10 residues. The DNA of the CDR3 is TGCAGCGTTGAGTTGGGTGGCTACACCTTC. Translated, it gives CSVELGGYTF.

The chain is built from TRBV20-1 and TRBJ2-7; 14 bases agree with TRBD2. Germline values: CDR1 DFQATT, CDR2 SNEGSKA (reference sequence). The CDR3 is 18 amino acids. V shed 0 bases, J shed 3 bases, and the junction held 10 bases outside the gene matches. For the CDR3, the DNA is TGCAGTGCTAGAGATTCCGGGACTAGCGGGAGCCGTTTCTACGAGCAGTACTTC. Translated, it gives CSARDSGTSGSRFYEQYF.

The V and J genes are TRBV12-3 or TRBV12-4 and TRBJ2-1, with 7 bases fitting TRBD2. The CDR3 runs 16 residues. V lost 5 bases, J lost 2 bases, and 9 bases stayed unmatched. This CDR3 is CASSATSVRPYNEQFF. CDR3 nucleotides: TGTGCCAGCAGTGCCACTAGCGTACGGCCCTACAATGAGCAGTTCTTC.

The chain couples TRBV11-3 to TRBJ2-3, with D maybe TRBD2 (5 bases). CDR3 length: 15 residues. V lost 5 bases to trimming and J lost 6 bases, with 18 bases between them. Germline loops: CDR1 SGHNT, CDR2 YENEEA. This CDR3 reads CASSLSGDLRDTQYF. The DNA for the CDR3 is TGTGCCAGCAGCCTGAGCGGCGACTTGAGGGATACGCAGTATTTT.

This clonotype was seen only a few times. This sequence joins TRBV15 and TRBJ1-6; D call uncertain. V was trimmed by 1 base and J by 4 bases, leaving 11 bases between them. The CDR3 has 16 residues. Germline CDR1 LNHNV, CDR2 YYDKDF (reference sequence). The CDR3 sequence: CATSRGTDGYNSPLHF. In nucleotides, the CDR3 is TGTGCCACCAGCAGAGGGACGGACGGTTATAATTCACCCCTCCACTTT.

This clonotype has ten or more counts. The rearrangement joins TRBV29-1 to TRBJ1-2, with D tentatively TRBD1 (6 bases). Germline V gene sequence: CDR1 SQVTM, CDR2 ANQGSEA. V lost 3 bases to trimming and J lost 5 bases, with 16 bases between them. This CDR3 has 14 amino acids. CDR3 bases: TGCAGCGTTGAGGATCAGGGGCCCATATATGGCTACACCTTC. Residues: CSVEDQGPIYGYTF.